The 7 T cell receptor beta chains listed next were all sequenced from one sample in a study of T-cell memory formation after mild COVID-19. Via MiXCR, TCRdb re-called the 5' RACE reads, giving one row per CDR3 protein. The table records approximately 82,000 distinct CDR3 sequences, about 13% of them present only once. Sequenced material: PBMCs or a T cell subset sorted from them (not recorded which). Receptors were obtained from a man aged 18 to 29 who had mild COVID-19 (a few samples of this study predate the infection). Cell type and time point are not known.

This clonotype was observed at least ten times. The chain recombines TRBV6-4 with TRBJ2-2; TRBD1 aligns across 9 bases. V lost 0 bases, J lost 7 bases, and 0 bases stayed unmatched. Per the germline V gene, CDR1 is MRHNA and CDR2 is SNTAGT. The CDR3 totals 14 residues. CDR3 region: CASSDSTGGGELFF. CDR3 bases: TGTGCCAGCAGTGACTCGACAGGGGGCGGGGAGCTGTTTTTT.

This clonotype has more than one count but fewer than ten. This rearrangement joins TRBV29-1 to TRBJ2-1; D gene uncertain. This CDR3 contains 13 residues. In germline, CDR1 is SQVTM, CDR2 ANQGSEA. Trimming left V 5 bases short and J 0 bases short, with 8 bases between. The CDR3 here is CSVREASYNEQFF. The CDR3, as DNA: TGCAGCGTTAGGGAAGCCTCCTACAATGAGCAGTTCTTC.

The chain combines TRBV29-1 with TRBJ1-1; D possibly corresponds to TRBD1 (5 bases). Germline V gene data show CDR1 as SQVTM and CDR2 as ANQGSEA. Trimming removed 5 bases from V and 0 bases from J, with 10 bases in between. This CDR3 is 13 amino acids long. DNA of the CDR3: TGCAGCGTTTCCAGGGAGGTGAACACTGAAGCTTTCTTT. It is translated as CSVSREVNTEAFF. The full variable domain, its missing parts supplied by reference TRBV29-1 and TRBJ1-1, is SAVISQKPSRDICQRGTSLTIQCQVDSQVTMMFWYRQQPGQSLTLIATANQGSEATYESGFVIDKFPISRPNLTFSTLTVSNMSPEDSSIYLCSVSREVNTEAFFGQGTRLTVV.

The rearrangement links TRBV13 to TRBJ2-3; TRBD1 matches 9 bases. The CDR3 has 16 amino acids. CDR1 PRHDT and CDR2 FYEKMQ come from the germline V gene (reference sequence). Trimming cost V 7 bases and J 4 bases; bases outside gene matches: 12. In DNA, the CDR3 is TGTGCCAGCACAATCACCCTGGACAGGGGAGCAGATACGCAGTATTTT. Its translation is CASTITLDRGADTQYF.

This clonotype was observed a few times. The gene calls are TRBV6-2 or TRBV6-3 and TRBJ1-2, with TRBD1 as a possible D gene (5 bases). Germline V gene sequence: CDR1 MNHEY, CDR2 SVGEGT. Trimming took 2 bases from V and 8 from J, leaving 15 bases between them. The CDR3 length is 14 residues. The CDR3 DNA sequence: TGTGCCAGCAGTTACGGAGGCAGGGTGGAAGGCTACACCTTC. Protein sequence: CASSYGGRVEGYTF.

This clonotype was seen a handful of times. The chain uses TRBV4-3 and TRBJ2-7; tentative D call: TRBD1 (5 bases). The CDR3 loop spans 16 amino acids. CDR1 is LGHNA and CDR2 is YSLEER in the germline V gene. Trimming stripped 0 bases from V and 3 bases from J, with 15 bases between. CDR3 sequence reads: CASSQDLTGSVYEQYF. CDR3 in DNA: TGCGCCAGCAGCCAAGATCTAACAGGATCGGTCTACGAGCAGTACTTC.

The chain combines TRBV6-5 with TRBJ2-7, with unresolved D. Germline V gives CDR1 MNHEY, CDR2 SVGAGI. The ends were cut back, 6 bases at V and 7 bases at J, with 16 bases in the middle. There are 13 residues in the CDR3. CDR3 protein: CASSPDRAWEQYF. CDR3 sequence (DNA): TGTGCCAGCAGCCCTGATCGGGCGTGGGAGCAGTACTTC.